Described below is a single T cell receptor beta chain sequence and its context. The record originates from a study of T cell responses to AZD1222 COVID-19 vaccine. Germline values: CDR1 SNHLY, CDR2 FYNNEI. This CDR3 contains 14 residues. With 6 bases clipped from V and 4 bases from J, the junction kept 5 bases outside the gene matches. TCRdb's copy holds only in-frame clones and misses some; the assay was immunoSEQ multiplex PCR. The repertoire holds tens of thousands of clones, with around 88% as singletons. The chain recombines TRBV2 with TRBJ2-2, with TRBD2 identical over 7 bases. The sequence came from an adult in good health. The specimen was peripheral blood, collected on day 0 of MenACWY control vaccination. CDR3 nucleotide sequence: TGTGCCAGCAGCACCGAGCGGGGCACCGGGGAGCTGTTTTTT. Its protein is CASSTERGTGELFF. The full variable domain, its missing parts supplied by reference TRBV2 and TRBJ2-2, is EPEVTQTPSHQVTQMGQEVILRCVPISNHLYFYWYRQILGQKVEFLVSFYNNEISEKSEIFDDQFSVERPDGSNFTLKIRSTKLEDSAMYFCASSTERGTGELFFGEGSRLTVL.